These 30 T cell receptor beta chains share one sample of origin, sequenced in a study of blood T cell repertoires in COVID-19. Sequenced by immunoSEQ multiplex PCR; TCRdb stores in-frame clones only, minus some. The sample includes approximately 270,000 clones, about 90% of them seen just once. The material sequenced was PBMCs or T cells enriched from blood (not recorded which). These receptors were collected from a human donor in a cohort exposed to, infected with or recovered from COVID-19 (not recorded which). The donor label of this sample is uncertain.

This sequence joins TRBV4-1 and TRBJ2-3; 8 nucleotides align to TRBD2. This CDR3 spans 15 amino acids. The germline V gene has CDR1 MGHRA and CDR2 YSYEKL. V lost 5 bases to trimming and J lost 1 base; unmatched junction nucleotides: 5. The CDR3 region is CASSTLRGGTDTQYF. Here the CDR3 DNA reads TGCGCCAGCAGCACCCTGCGGGGGGGCACAGATACGCAGTATTTT.

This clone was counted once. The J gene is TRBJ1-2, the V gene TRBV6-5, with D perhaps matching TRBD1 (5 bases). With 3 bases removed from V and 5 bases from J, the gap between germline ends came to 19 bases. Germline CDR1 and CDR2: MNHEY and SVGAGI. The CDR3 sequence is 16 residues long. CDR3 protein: CASSYLPTEISYGYTF. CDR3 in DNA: TGTGCCAGCAGTTATCTCCCGACAGAGATTTCTTATGGCTACACCTTC.

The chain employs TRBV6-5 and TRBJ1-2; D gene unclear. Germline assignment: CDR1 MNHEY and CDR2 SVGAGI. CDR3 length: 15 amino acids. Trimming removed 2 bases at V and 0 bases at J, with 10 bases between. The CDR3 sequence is CASSYPAAANYGYTF. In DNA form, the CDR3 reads TGTGCCAGCAGTTACCCGGCAGCGGCTAACTATGGCTACACCTTC.

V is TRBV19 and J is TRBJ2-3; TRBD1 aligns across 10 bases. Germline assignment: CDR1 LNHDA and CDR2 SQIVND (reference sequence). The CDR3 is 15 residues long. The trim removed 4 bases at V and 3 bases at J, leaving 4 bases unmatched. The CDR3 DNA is TGTGCCAGTAGTAGGACAGGGGGAAGGACAGATACGCAGTATTTT. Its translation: CASSRTGGRTDTQYF.

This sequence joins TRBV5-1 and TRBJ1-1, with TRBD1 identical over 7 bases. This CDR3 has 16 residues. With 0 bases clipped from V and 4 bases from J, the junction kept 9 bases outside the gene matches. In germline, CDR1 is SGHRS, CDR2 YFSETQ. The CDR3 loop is CASSLVVRQGGTEAFF. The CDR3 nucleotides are TGCGCCAGCAGCTTGGTTGTAAGGCAGGGGGGCACTGAAGCTTTCTTT.

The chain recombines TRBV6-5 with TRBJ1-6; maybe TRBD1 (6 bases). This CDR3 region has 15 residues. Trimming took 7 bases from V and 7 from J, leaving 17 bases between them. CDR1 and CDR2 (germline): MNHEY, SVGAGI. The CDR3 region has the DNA TGTGCCAGCATTTTAAGGCCACAGGGAAATTCACCCCTCCACTTT. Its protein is CASILRPQGNSPLHF.

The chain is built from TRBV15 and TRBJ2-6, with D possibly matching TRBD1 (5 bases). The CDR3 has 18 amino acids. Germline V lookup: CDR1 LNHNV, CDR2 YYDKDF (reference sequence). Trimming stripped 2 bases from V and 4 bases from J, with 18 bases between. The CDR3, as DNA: TGTGCCACCAGCAGAACGGACACGGGTTGGTCGGGGGCCAACGTCCTGACTTTC. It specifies CATSRTDTGWSGANVLTF.

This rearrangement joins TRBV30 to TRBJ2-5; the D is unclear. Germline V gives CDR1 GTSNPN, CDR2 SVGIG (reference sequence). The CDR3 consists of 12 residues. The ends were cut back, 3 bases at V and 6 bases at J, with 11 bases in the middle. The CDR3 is CAWRGPHQTQYF. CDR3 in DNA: TGTGCCTGGAGGGGCCCCCATCAGACCCAGTACTTC.

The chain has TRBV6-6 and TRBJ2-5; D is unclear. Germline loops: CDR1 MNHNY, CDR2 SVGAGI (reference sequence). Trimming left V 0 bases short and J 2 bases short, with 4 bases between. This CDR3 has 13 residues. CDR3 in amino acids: CASSYSRQETQYF. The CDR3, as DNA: TGTGCCAGCAGTTACTCGCGTCAAGAGACCCAGTACTTC.

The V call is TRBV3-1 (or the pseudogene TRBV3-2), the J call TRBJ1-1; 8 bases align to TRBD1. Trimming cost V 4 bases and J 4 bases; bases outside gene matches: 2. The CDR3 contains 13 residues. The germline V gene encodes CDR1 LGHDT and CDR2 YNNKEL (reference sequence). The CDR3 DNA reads TGTGCCAGCAGCCCCGACAGGGGCACTGAAGCTTTCTTT. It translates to CASSPDRGTEAFF.

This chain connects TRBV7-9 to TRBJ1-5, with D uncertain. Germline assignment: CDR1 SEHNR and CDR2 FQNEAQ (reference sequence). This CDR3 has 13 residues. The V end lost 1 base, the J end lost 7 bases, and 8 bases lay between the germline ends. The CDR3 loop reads CASSLGQRQPQHF. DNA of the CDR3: TGTGCCAGCAGCTTAGGTCAGAGGCAGCCCCAGCATTTT.

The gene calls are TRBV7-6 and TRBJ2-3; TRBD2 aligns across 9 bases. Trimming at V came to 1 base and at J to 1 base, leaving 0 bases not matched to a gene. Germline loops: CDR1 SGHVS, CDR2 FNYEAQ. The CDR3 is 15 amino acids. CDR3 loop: CASSLGTSGTDTQYF. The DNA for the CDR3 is TGTGCCAGCAGCTTAGGGACTAGCGGCACAGATACGCAGTATTTT.

The CDR3 protein is CASSAGGASGGQYF. CDR3 sequence (DNA): TGTGCCAGCAGCGCCGGGGGGGCCTCAGGCGGGCAGTACTTC. This rearrangement joins TRBV9 to TRBJ2-7; 8 bases match TRBD2. Losses at the gene ends were 3 bases for V and 9 bases for J; bases not matched to a gene: 11. The CDR3 has 14 amino acids. Germline V lookup: CDR1 SGDLS, CDR2 YYNGEE.

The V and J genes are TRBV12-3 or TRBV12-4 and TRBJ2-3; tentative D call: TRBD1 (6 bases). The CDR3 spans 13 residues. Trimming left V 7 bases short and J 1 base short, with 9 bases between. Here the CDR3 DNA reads TGTGCCAGCATCCGGACAGGCACAGATACGCAGTATTTT. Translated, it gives CASIRTGTDTQYF.

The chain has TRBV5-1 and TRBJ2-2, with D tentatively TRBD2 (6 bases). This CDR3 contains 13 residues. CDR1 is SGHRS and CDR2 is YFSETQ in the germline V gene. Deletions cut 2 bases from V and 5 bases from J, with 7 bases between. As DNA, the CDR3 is TGCGCCAGCAGCTTTCGGGGGACCGGGGAGCTGTTTTTT. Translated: CASSFRGTGELFF.

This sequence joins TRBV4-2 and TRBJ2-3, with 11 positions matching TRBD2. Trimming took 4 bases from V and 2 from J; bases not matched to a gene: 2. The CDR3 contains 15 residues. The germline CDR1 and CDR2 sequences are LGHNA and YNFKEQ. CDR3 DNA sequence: TGTGCCAGCAGCCCGACTAGCGGGGCCACAGATACGCAGTATTTT. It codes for CASSPTSGATDTQYF.

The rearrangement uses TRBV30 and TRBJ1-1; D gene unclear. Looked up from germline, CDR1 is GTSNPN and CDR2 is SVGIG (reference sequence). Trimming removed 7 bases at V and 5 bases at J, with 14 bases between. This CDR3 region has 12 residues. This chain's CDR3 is CAFGRGFTEAFF. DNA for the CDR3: TGTGCCTTCGGACGGGGATTTACTGAAGCTTTCTTT. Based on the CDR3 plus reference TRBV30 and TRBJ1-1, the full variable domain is SQTIHQWPATLVQPVGSPLSLECTVEGTSNPNLYWYRQAAGRGLQLLFYSVGIGQISSEVPQNLSASRPQDRQFILSSKKLLLSDSGFYLCAFGRGFTEAFFGQGTRLTVV.

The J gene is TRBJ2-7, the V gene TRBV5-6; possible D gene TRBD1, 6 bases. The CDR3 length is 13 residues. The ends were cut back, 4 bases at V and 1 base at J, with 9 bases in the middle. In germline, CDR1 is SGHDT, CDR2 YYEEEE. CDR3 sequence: CASSVTGSYEQYF. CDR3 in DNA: TGTGCCAGCAGCGTAACAGGGTCCTACGAGCAGTACTTC. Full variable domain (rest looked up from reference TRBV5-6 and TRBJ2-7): DAGVTQSPTHLIKTRGQQVTLRCSPKSGHDTVSWYQQALGQGPQFIFQYYEEEERQRGNFPDRFSGHQFPNYSSELNVNALLLGDSALYLCASSVTGSYEQYFGPGTRLTVT.

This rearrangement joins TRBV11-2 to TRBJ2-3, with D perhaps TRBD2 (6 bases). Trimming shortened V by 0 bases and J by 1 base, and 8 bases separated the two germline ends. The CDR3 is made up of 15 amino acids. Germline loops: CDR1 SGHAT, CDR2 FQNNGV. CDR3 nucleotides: TGTGCCAGCAGCTTAGACGGGGGTGGCACAGATACGCAGTATTTT. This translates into CASSLDGGGTDTQYF.

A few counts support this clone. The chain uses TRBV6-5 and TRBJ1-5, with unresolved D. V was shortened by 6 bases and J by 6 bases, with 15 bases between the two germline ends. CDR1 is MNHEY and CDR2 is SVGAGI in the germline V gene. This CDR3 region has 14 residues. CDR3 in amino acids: CASSSLDSPQPQHF. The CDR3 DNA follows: TGTGCCAGCAGCTCCCTGGACTCTCCTCAGCCCCAGCATTTT.

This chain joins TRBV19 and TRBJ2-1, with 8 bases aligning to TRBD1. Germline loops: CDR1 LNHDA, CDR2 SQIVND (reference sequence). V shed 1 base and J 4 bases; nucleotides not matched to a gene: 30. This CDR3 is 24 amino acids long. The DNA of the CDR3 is TGTGCCAGTAGTATAGGAACATCAGGGATCGTTGGGGACAGGTTCTCGTTTTTGTACAATGAGCAGTTCTTC. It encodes CASSIGTSGIVGDRFSFLYNEQFF.

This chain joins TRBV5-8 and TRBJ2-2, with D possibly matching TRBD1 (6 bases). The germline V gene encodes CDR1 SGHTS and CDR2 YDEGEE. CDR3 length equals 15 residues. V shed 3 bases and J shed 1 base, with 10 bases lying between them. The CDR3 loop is CASSSGQRNTGELFF. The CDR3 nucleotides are TGTGCCAGCAGCTCAGGACAGCGGAACACCGGGGAGCTGTTTTTT.

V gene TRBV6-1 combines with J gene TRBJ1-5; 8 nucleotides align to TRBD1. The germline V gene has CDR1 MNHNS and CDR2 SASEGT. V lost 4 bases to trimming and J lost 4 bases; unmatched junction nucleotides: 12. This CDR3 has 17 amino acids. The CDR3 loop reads CASSALTGGGWNQPQHF. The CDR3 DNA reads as TGTGCCAGCAGTGCCCTTACAGGGGGTGGTTGGAATCAGCCCCAGCATTTT.

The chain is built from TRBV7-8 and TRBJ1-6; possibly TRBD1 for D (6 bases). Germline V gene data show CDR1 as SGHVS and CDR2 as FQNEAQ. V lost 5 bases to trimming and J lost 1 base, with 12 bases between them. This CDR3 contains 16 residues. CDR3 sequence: CASSRAGTSYNSPLHF. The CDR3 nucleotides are TGTGCCAGCAGCCGAGCCGGGACATCCTATAATTCACCCCTCCACTTT.

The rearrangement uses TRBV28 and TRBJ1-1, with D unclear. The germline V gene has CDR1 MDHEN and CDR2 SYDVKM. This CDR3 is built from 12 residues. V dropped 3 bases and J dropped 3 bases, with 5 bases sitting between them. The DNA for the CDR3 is TGTGCCAGCAGTTTCGGAGACACTGAAGCTTTCTTT. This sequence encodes CASSFGDTEAFF.

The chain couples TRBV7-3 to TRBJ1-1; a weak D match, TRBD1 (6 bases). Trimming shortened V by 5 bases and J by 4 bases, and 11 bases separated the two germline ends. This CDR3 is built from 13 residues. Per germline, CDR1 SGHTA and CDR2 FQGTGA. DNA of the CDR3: TGTGCCAGCAGCGCACAGGGTACCACTGAAGCTTTCTTT. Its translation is CASSAQGTTEAFF. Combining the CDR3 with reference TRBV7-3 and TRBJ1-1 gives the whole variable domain GAGVSQTPSNKVTEKGKYVELRCDPISGHTALYWYRQSLGQGPEFLIYFQGTGAADDSGLPNDRFFAVRPEGSVSTLKIQRTERGDSAVYLCASSAQGTTEAFFGQGTRLTVV.

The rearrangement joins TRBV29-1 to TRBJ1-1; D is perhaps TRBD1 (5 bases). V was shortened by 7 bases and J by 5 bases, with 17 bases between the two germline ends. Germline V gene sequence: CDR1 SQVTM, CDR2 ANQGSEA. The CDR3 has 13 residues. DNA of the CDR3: TGCAGCGGGAAGACAGAAAGAGATACTGAAGCTTTCTTT. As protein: CSGKTERDTEAFF.

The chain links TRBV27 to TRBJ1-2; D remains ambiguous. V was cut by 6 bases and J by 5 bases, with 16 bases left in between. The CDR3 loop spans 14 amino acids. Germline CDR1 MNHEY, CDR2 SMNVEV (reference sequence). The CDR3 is CASSRGANEYGYTF. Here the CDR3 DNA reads TGTGCCAGCAGCCGGGGAGCGAACGAATATGGCTACACCTTC.

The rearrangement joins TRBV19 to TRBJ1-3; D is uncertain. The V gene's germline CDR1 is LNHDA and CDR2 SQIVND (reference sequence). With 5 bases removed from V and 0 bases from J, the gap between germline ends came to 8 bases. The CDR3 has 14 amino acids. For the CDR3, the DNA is TGTGCCAGTAGTTCGCAGAACTCTGGAAACACCATATATTTT. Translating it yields CASSSQNSGNTIYF.

The DNA for the CDR3 is TGCGCCAGCAGCTTGGAGGACAGGGTAGGGAATGAGCAGTTCTTC. Its translation: CASSLEDRVGNEQFF. The chain is built from TRBV5-1 and TRBJ2-1; 8 bases line up with TRBD1. Trimming took 0 bases from V and 7 from J; bases not matched to a gene: 6. The CDR3 totals 15 residues. From germline, CDR1 is SGHRS and CDR2 YFSETQ.